The rows below give T cell receptor beta chains drawn from one sample of a study of blood T cell repertoires in COVID-19. Using immunoSEQ multiplex PCR, the repertoire was profiled, and TCRdb retains in-frame clones only, with some absent. The sample lists 95,000 to 150,000 clones, about 80% seen once, with roughly 25% in the top ten. The sequencing sample was made of peripheral blood. The origin of the receptors is a human donor in a cohort sampled during active COVID-19. The CDR3 runs from the conserved cysteine through the conserved F or W. D genes are given only for firm matches. Part of the rows lack a size; the others show once, few, many or a class for expanded clones.

TRBV20-1	.	TRBJ2-3	.	CSASWRGGLAESTDTQYF	TGCAGTGCTAGTTGGAGGGGGGGCCTAGCGGAGAGCACAGATACGCAGTATTTT
TRBV28	.	TRBJ1-5	.	CASNPPGRGNQPQHF	TGTGCCAGCAACCCCCCGGGTCGGGGGAATCAGCCCCAGCATTTT
TRBV10-3	.	TRBJ1-2	TRBD1	CAITLTGDPNYGYTF	TGTGCCATCACCCTAACAGGGGATCCCAACTATGGCTACACCTTC
TRBV9	.	TRBJ1-1	.	CASSVIGGPAEAFF	TGTGCCAGCAGCGTAATTGGGGGCCCTGCTGAAGCTTTCTTT
TRBV11-1	.	TRBJ1-2	.	CASKGANLLYGYTF	TGTGCCAGCAAAGGAGCAAACCTTCTCTATGGCTACACCTTC
TRBV4-2	few	TRBJ2-4	TRBD2	CASSQGGDAKNIQYF	TGTGCCAGCAGCCAGGGGGGGGACGCCAAAAACATTCAGTACTTC
TRBV5-1	.	TRBJ2-5	.	CASSLAGGTQYF	TGCGCCAGCAGCTTGGCCGGCGGGACCCAGTACTTC
TRBV5-1	few	TRBJ2-2	TRBD1	CASSYTGVISTGELFF	TGCGCCAGCAGCTATACAGGGGTGATTAGCACCGGGGAGCTGTTTTTT
TRBV7-2	.	TRBJ2-1	TRBD2	CASSLDLAGGGEQFF	TGTGCCAGCAGCTTAGACCTAGCGGGGGGAGGGGAGCAGTTCTTC
TRBV7-2	.	TRBJ1-5	TRBD1	CASSLTGAHQPQHF	TGTGCCAGCAGCCTTACAGGGGCCCATCAGCCCCAGCATTTT
TRBV14	.	TRBJ1-2	.	CASSNSAGYGYTF	TGTGCCAGCAGCAACTCTGCCGGCTATGGCTACACCTTC
TRBV11-2	once	TRBJ2-3	.	CASSLAGVSTDTQYF	TGTGCCAGCAGCTTAGCAGGGGTTAGCACAGATACGCAGTATTTT
TRBV7-2	once	TRBJ2-5	.	CASSLSGIQETQYF	TGTGCCAGCAGCCTTTCAGGGATACAAGAGACCCAGTACTTC
TRBV7-2	.	TRBJ2-1	TRBD2	CASGSGTSAGNEQFF	TGTGCCAGCGGGTCCGGGACTAGCGCCGGCAATGAGCAGTTCTTC
TRBV7-9	.	TRBJ2-7	.	CASSLAGARGDEQYF	TGTGCCAGCAGCTTAGCGGGTGCCAGGGGGGACGAGCAGTACTTC
TRBV28	.	TRBJ1-2	.	CASSPTAYGYTF	TGTGCCAGCAGTCCCACAGCCTATGGCTACACCTTC
TRBV6-2/TRBV6-3	once	TRBJ2-3	TRBD2	CASSRSGGVTDTQYF	TGTGCCAGCAGTAGAAGCGGGGGGGTCACAGATACGCAGTATTTT
TRBV27	.	TRBJ1-1	.	CASSFFGNTEAFF	TGTGCCAGCAGTTTTTTCGGGAACACTGAAGCTTTCTTT
TRBV4-1	.	TRBJ2-2	.	CASSHGGLRPNTGELFF	TGCGCCAGCAGCCATGGAGGGTTACGCCCGAACACCGGGGAGCTGTTTTTT
TRBV10-3	once	TRBJ1-2	TRBD1	CATQTGGWNYGYTF	TGTGCCACCCAAACAGGGGGCTGGAACTATGGCTACACCTTC
TRBV5-4	.	TRBJ2-2	TRBD2	CASSFNSGGAGELFF	TGTGCCAGCTCCTTTAATAGCGGGGGCGCCGGGGAGCTGTTTTTT
TRBV3-1/TRBV3-2	few	TRBJ1-2	.	CASSQDLRKCPGAYYGYTF	TGTGCCAGCAGCCAAGACCTCCGGAAATGTCCAGGGGCGTACTATGGCTACACCTTC
TRBV7-9	.	TRBJ2-7	TRBD2	CASSLWTGLAGVSSYEQYF	TGTGCCAGCAGCTTATGGACGGGACTAGCGGGAGTATCCTCCTACGAGCAGTACTTC
TRBV18	few	TRBJ2-7	.	CASSPSTYTYEQYF	TGTGCCAGCTCACCTTCCACATACACCTACGAGCAGTACTTC
TRBV7-2	.	TRBJ2-3	TRBD2	CASNKNVAGGSTDTQYF	TGTGCCAGCAATAAGAATGTAGCGGGAGGAAGCACAGATACGCAGTATTTT
TRBV12-3/TRBV12-4	.	TRBJ2-1	TRBD2	CASSLLGGNEQFF	TGTGCCAGCAGTTTATTGGGAGGGAATGAGCAGTTCTTC
TRBV28	.	TRBJ1-5	.	CASSKRPGNSNQPQHF	TGTGCCAGCAGCAAAAGGCCAGGGAATAGCAATCAGCCCCAGCATTTT
TRBV6-6	.	TRBJ1-6	TRBD1	CASRTGDSPLHF	TGTGCCAGCAGGACAGGGGACTCACCCCTCCACTTT
TRBV11-2	.	TRBJ1-2	.	CASSLDFANYGYTF	TGTGCCAGCAGCTTAGATTTCGCGAACTATGGCTACACCTTC
TRBV28	.	TRBJ1-2	.	CASSPQGQWGYGYTF	TGTGCCAGCAGCCCTCAGGGACAATGGGGCTATGGCTACACCTTC
TRBV5-6	.	TRBJ1-2	.	CASSFRRGYGYTF	TGTGCCAGCAGCTTCCGACGGGGATATGGCTACACCTTC
TRBV27	.	TRBJ2-4	TRBD1	CASSFLGDRDKNIQYF	TGTGCCAGCAGTTTCTTGGGGGACAGGGATAAAAACATTCAGTACTTC
TRBV7-6	.	TRBJ1-5	TRBD1	CASSRDRDQPQHF	TGTGCCAGCAGCCGGGACAGGGATCAGCCCCAGCATTTT
TRBV5-4	.	TRBJ2-5	.	CASSPPLQGKGETQYF	TGTGCCAGCAGCCCTCCTCTCCAGGGTAAAGGAGAGACCCAGTACTTC
TRBV27	.	TRBJ2-5	TRBD2	CASSSSGRYMETQYF	TGTGCCAGCTCGTCTAGCGGGAGGTATATGGAGACCCAGTACTTC
TRBV4-3	.	TRBJ1-4	.	CASSQAPAGLATNEKLFF	TGCGCCAGCAGCCAGGCCCCGGCAGGGCTAGCAACTAATGAAAAACTGTTTTTT
TRBV4-3	.	TRBJ2-3	.	CASSRALSRADTQYF	TGCGCCAGCAGCCGAGCCCTAAGTCGCGCAGATACGCAGTATTTT
TRBV7-2	.	TRBJ2-5	TRBD2	CASSFIGGGQETQYF	TGTGCCAGCAGCTTCATCGGGGGGGGCCAAGAGACCCAGTACTTC
TRBV28	.	TRBJ1-2	.	CASSSGINYGYTF	TGTGCCAGCAGTTCCGGGATAAACTATGGCTACACCTTC
TRBV4-2	.	TRBJ2-5	TRBD2	CASSNLEGLVGTQYF	TGTGCCAGCAGCAACCTTGAGGGACTAGTGGGGACCCAGTACTTC
TRBV7-2	.	TRBJ1-2	.	CASSKDRFYGYTF	TGTGCCAGCAGCAAAGACAGGTTCTATGGCTACACCTTC
TRBV5-1	.	TRBJ1-6	.	CASSPQGVEPLHF	TGCGCCAGCAGCCCCCAGGGTGTCGAGCCCCTCCACTTT
TRBV5-1	.	TRBJ1-5	TRBD1	CASSESGQGNQPQHF	TGCGCCAGCAGCGAATCCGGACAGGGCAATCAGCCCCAGCATTTT
TRBV29-1	.	TRBJ2-3	.	CSVLFQTDTQYF	TGCAGCGTTCTTTTCCAGACAGATACGCAGTATTTT
TRBV7-9	.	TRBJ1-4	.	CASSSTDKASTNEKLFF	TGTGCCAGCAGCTCTACAGATAAGGCCTCAACTAATGAAAAACTGTTTTTT
TRBV19	.	TRBJ1-2	.	CASSMRGNYGYTF	TGTGCCAGTAGTATGAGGGGGAACTATGGCTACACCTTC
TRBV10-1	.	TRBJ2-7	TRBD2	CASIAGGLNEQYF	TGCGCCAGCATCGCGGGAGGGTTGAACGAGCAGTACTTC
TRBV5-6	.	TRBJ2-7	.	CASSLGQHYEQYF	TGTGCCAGCAGCTTGGGACAGCACTACGAGCAGTACTTC
TRBV12-3/TRBV12-4	once	TRBJ1-1	.	CASSSVRGAFF	TGTGCCAGCAGTTCCGTCCGGGGAGCTTTCTTT
TRBV28	.	TRBJ1-1	.	CASSWAGTEAFF	TGTGCCAGCAGCTGGGCGGGTACTGAAGCTTTCTTT
TRBV7-2	.	TRBJ2-3	.	CASLQGLTDTQYF	TGTGCCAGCCTGCAGGGCTTGACAGATACGCAGTATTTT
TRBV19	.	TRBJ2-7	TRBD1	CASRPRQGAYEQYF	TGTGCCAGTAGACCTCGACAGGGGGCCTACGAGCAGTACTTC
TRBV7-2	.	TRBJ2-1	TRBD2	CASSLVQGLANEQFF	TGTGCCAGCAGCTTAGTACAGGGACTAGCCAATGAGCAGTTCTTC
TRBV11-2	.	TRBJ1-1	TRBD1	CASSPEGTGYGAFF	TGTGCCAGCAGCCCCGAGGGGACAGGGTACGGGGCTTTCTTT
TRBV29-1	.	TRBJ1-2	.	CSVAPDSNYGYTF	TGCAGCGTTGCCCCGGACAGTAACTATGGCTACACCTTC
TRBV5-4	.	TRBJ1-4	.	CASGSGRDEKLFF	TGTGCCAGCGGCTCAGGGAGGGATGAAAAACTGTTTTTT
TRBV5-1	.	TRBJ1-6	.	CASSLGAGENSPLHF	TGCGCCAGCAGCTTGGGGGCAGGGGAGAATTCACCCCTCCACTTT
TRBV3-1/TRBV3-2	.	TRBJ1-1	.	CASSQASMNTEAFF	TGTGCCAGCAGCCAAGCCAGTATGAACACTGAAGCTTTCTTT
TRBV27	.	TRBJ1-1	.	CASSLNRLMNTEAFF	TGTGCCAGCAGTTTAAACAGGTTAATGAACACTGAAGCTTTCTTT
TRBV28	once	TRBJ2-5	TRBD1	CASSSDRGRETQYF	TGTGCCAGTTCGTCGGACAGGGGTAGGGAGACCCAGTACTTC